This T cell receptor beta chain is drawn from a study of blood T cell repertoires in COVID-19. Overall study: PBMCs, B-cell-depleted T cells, or T cells were the source of the cDNA or gDNA that made up the material.

In its sample, this clone was seen once. The germline V gene has CDR1 SGHTA and CDR2 FQGTGA. V was pared by 4 bases and J by 0 bases, with 2 bases of the junction left unmatched. The CDR3 has 15 residues. Method: immunoSEQ multiplex PCR; TCRdb's copy keeps in-frame clones and lacks some. The sample includes about 190,000 clones, about four fifths of them seen just once. Participants were aged roughly 18 to 90 years, lived in 20 to 25 US areas, and enrolled virtually. Participants reported their clinical history, and cohort assignment relied on those reports. The sequenced material came from PBMCs or T cells enriched from blood (not recorded which). V and J are TRBV7-3 and TRBJ2-1; 8 nucleotides line up with TRBD1. The receptor was isolated from a woman between 25 and 40 years old who had recovered from COVID-19. CDR3 sequence: CASSWTGSSYNEQFF. CDR3 in DNA: TGTGCCAGCAGCTGGACAGGGAGCTCCTACAATGAGCAGTTCTTC.